One and the same sample provided the 14 T cell receptor beta chains below, sequenced in a study of immune evolution from preneoplasia to lung adenocarcinoma. Clones were sequenced by immunoSEQ multiplex PCR, and TCRdb holds only the in-frame ones, with some missing. The sample carries fewer than 8,000 clones, 70% to 80% recorded once. What was sequenced was FFPE invasive lung adenocarcinoma tissue. The source is a person in their 40s with lung adenocarcinoma.

This chain connects TRBV28 to TRBJ2-2; D perhaps matches TRBD1 (5 bases). This CDR3 is built from 15 residues. V lost 5 bases, J lost 4 bases, and 14 bases lay in between. CDR1 and CDR2 from the germline V gene are MDHEN and SYDVKM. CDR3 nucleotide sequence: TGTGCCAGCAGTCCATCACAGGAGCGCACCGGGGAGCTGTTTTTT. Residues: CASSPSQERTGELFF.

This chain uses TRBV10-3 with TRBJ2-1, with TRBD2 matching 13 bases. The CDR3 extends over 17 amino acids. The trim removed 0 bases at V and 4 bases at J, leaving 3 bases unmatched. Germline CDR1 reads ENHRY; CDR2 reads SYGVKD. CDR3 sequence (DNA): TGTGCCATCAGTGAGTCGGAGACTAGCGGGAGGTACAATGAGCAGTTCTTC. Amino acids: CAISESETSGRYNEQFF.

The V and J genes are TRBV6-4 and TRBJ2-2; perhaps TRBD2 as D (5 bases). Germline V lookup: CDR1 MRHNA, CDR2 SNTAGT. This CDR3 has 14 amino acids. V was pared by 0 bases and J by 3 bases, with 5 bases between. In nucleotides, the CDR3 is TGTGCCAGCAGTGACTCTAGCGACACCGGGGAGCTGTTTTTT. Its translation: CASSDSSDTGELFF.

This clone was counted between two and nine times. This rearrangement joins TRBV5-4 to TRBJ2-1; D perhaps matches TRBD2 (6 bases). CDR1 is SGHNT and CDR2 is YYREEE in the germline V gene (reference sequence). Trimming removed 5 bases from V and 10 bases from J, with 22 bases in between. The CDR3 extends over 15 amino acids. In DNA form, the CDR3 reads TGTGCCAGCAGTAATGCAGCGGGCGCCTCCGGGGAGCAGTTCTTC. Protein sequence: CASSNAAGASGEQFF.

The rearrangement joins TRBV7-2 to TRBJ2-1; 10 bases match TRBD2. The CDR3 runs to 15 residues. V shed 5 bases, J shed 9 bases, and the junction held 10 bases outside the gene matches. Germline CDR1 and CDR2: SGHTA and FQGNSA. Here the CDR3 DNA reads TGTGCCAGCAGCCCCCGGGTAGCGGGAGGTTCTGAGCAGTTCTTC. This gives the protein CASSPRVAGGSEQFF.

The chain employs TRBV27 and TRBJ1-5; D gene uncertain. This CDR3 has 15 amino acids. The V end was cut by 5 bases, the J end by 0 bases, with 11 bases between. From germline, CDR1 is MNHEY and CDR2 SMNVEV (reference sequence). CDR3 sequence (DNA): TGTGCCAGCAGTCGCAGTACCTTTAGCAATCAGCCCCAGCATTTT. Its protein product is CASSRSTFSNQPQHF.

The chain carries TRBV6-1 and TRBJ2-5; no reliable D call. V lost 2 bases, J lost 1 base, and 11 bases lay in between. Germline V gene data show CDR1 as MNHNS and CDR2 as SASEGT. The CDR3 runs 15 residues. DNA of the CDR3: TGTGCCAGCAGTGAACGGGCAGGAACCCAAGAGACCCAGTACTTC. Its protein is CASSERAGTQETQYF.

The chain recombines TRBV7-3 with TRBJ2-1; possible D gene TRBD2, 6 bases. This CDR3 has 15 residues. From germline, CDR1 is SGHTA and CDR2 FQGTGA. V shed 4 bases and J shed 8 bases, with 18 bases lying between them. The chain's CDR3 is CASSSDGLQLDEQFF. The CDR3 DNA sequence: TGTGCCAGCAGCTCCGACGGACTACAACTCGATGAGCAGTTCTTC.

The rearrangement links TRBV30 to TRBJ1-2; no firm D call. This CDR3 has 12 amino acids. V shed 3 bases and J shed 8 bases, with 13 bases lying between them. Germline CDR1 is GTSNPN and CDR2 is SVGIG (reference sequence). In nucleotides, the CDR3 is TGTGCCTGGAGAGGCCCCCTGGGGGGCTACACCTTC. Translation gives CAWRGPLGGYTF. The full variable domain, in which reference TRBV30 and TRBJ1-2 provide the parts outside the CDR3, is SQTIHQWPATLVQPVGSPLSLECTVEGTSNPNLYWYRQAAGRGLQLLFYSVGIGQISSEVPQNLSASRPQDRQFILSSKKLLLSDSGFYLCAWRGPLGGYTFGSGTRLTVV.

J is TRBJ1-4 and V is TRBV5-6, with a weak D call TRBD1 (6 bases). Trimming left V 2 bases short and J 7 bases short, with 9 bases between. Germline CDR1 and CDR2: SGHDT and YYEEEE. CDR3 length: 13 residues. The CDR3 DNA reads as TGTGCCAGCAGCTTCGGGGGCTCTGAAAAACTGTTTTTT. Translating it yields CASSFGGSEKLFF.

This clone was picked up one time. The V and J genes are TRBV2 and TRBJ1-2; 12 nucleotides align to TRBD1. Germline V gene data show CDR1 as SNHLY and CDR2 as FYNNEI. This CDR3 contains 15 residues. The junction had 13 bases not matched to a gene; V was cut back by 9 bases and J by 8 bases. The CDR3 loop is CASSTTPGTGGGYTF. For the CDR3, the DNA is TGTGCCAGTTCGACTACTCCCGGGACAGGGGGCGGCTACACCTTC. Combining the CDR3 with reference TRBV2 and TRBJ1-2 gives the whole variable domain EPEVTQTPSHQVTQMGQEVILRCVPISNHLYFYWYRQILGQKVEFLVSFYNNEISEKSEIFDDQFSVERPDGSNFTLKIRSTKLEDSAMYFCASSTTPGTGGGYTFGSGTRLTVV.

This clone was detected only a few times. This rearrangement joins TRBV7-9 to TRBJ2-7; D gene uncertain. CDR1 and CDR2 from the germline V gene are SEHNR and FQNEAQ (reference sequence). V was pared by 5 bases and J by 5 bases, with 13 bases between. CDR3 length: 13 amino acids. The chain's CDR3 is CASSLQTRHEQYF. CDR3 bases: TGTGCCAGCAGCCTACAGACCCGACACGAGCAGTACTTC.

V and J are TRBV28 and TRBJ1-2; D is undetermined. The germline V gene encodes CDR1 MDHEN and CDR2 SYDVKM. The CDR3 sequence is 13 residues long. Between the trimmed V and J ends, which lost 4 bases and 8 bases, there was a span of 14 bases. The DNA for the CDR3 is TGTGCCAGCAGTTACTTCCCCGCTCAAGGCTACACCTTC. This gives the protein CASSYFPAQGYTF.

The J gene is TRBJ1-2, the V gene TRBV19; 8 bases fit TRBD1. The V gene end was trimmed by 3 bases and the J gene end by 8 bases; junction bases not matched to a gene: 11. The CDR3 covers 15 residues. CDR1 LNHDA and CDR2 SQIVND come from the germline V gene (reference sequence). CDR3 bases: TGTGCCAGTAGTATCCGGGCAGGGGGCAATTTCGGCTACACCTTC. It translates to CASSIRAGGNFGYTF.